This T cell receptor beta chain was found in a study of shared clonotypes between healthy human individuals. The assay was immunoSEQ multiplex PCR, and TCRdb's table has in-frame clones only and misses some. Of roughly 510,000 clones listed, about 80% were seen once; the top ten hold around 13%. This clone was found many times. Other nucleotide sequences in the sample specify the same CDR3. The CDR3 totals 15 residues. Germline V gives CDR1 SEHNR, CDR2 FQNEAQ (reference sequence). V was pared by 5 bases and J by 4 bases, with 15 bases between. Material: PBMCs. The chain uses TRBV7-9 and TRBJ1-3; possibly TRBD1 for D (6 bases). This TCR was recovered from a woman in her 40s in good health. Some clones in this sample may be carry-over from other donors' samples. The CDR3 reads CASSQRTGSGNTIYF. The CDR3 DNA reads TGTGCCAGCAGCCAACGAACAGGGTCAGGAAACACCATATATTTT.